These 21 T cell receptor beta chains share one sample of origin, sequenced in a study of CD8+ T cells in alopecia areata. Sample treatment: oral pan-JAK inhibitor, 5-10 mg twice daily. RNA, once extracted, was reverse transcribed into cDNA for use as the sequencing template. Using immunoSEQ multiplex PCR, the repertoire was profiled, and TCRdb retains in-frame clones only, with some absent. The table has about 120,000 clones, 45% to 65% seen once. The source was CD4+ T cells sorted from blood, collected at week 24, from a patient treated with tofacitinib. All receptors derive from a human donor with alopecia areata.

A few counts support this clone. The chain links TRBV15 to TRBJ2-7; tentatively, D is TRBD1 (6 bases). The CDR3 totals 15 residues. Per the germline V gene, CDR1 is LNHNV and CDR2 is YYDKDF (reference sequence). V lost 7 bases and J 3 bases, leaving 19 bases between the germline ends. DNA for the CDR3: TGTGCCACCACTCCTACAGGGTCTCCGGACTACGAGCAGTACTTC. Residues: CATTPTGSPDYEQYF.

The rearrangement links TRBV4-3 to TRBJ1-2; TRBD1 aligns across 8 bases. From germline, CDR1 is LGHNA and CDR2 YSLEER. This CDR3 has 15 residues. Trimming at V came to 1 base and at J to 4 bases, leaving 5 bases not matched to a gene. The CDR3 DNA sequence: TGCGCCAGCAGCCAAGCGACGGACAGGGTCTATGGCTACACCTTC. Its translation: CASSQATDRVYGYTF.

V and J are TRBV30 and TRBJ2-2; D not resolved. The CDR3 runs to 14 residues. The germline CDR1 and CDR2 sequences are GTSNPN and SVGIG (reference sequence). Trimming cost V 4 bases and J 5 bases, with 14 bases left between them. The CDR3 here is CAWIGKRITGELFF. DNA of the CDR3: TGTGCCTGGATAGGGAAACGGATTACCGGGGAGCTGTTTTTT.

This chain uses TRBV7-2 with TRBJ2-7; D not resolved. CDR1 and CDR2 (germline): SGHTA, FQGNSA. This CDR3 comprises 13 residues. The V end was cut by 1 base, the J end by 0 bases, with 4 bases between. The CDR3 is CASSLENSYEQYF. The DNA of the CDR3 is TGTGCCAGCAGCTTAGAAAACTCCTACGAGCAGTACTTC.

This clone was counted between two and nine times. The DNA of the CDR3 is TGTGCCAGCAGACGGGACATCTACAATGAGCAGTTCTTC. It encodes CASRRDIYNEQFF. The chain employs TRBV6-5 and TRBJ2-1, with D possibly matching TRBD1 (6 bases). V was trimmed by 6 bases and J by 3 bases, leaving 9 bases between them. The CDR3 contains 13 residues. The germline V gene has CDR1 MNHEY and CDR2 SVGAGI.

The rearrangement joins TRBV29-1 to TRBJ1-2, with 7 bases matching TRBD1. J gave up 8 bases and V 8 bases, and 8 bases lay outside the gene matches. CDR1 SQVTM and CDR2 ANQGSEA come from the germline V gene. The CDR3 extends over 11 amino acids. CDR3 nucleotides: TGCAGCCTTGCAACAGGGGAAGGCTACACCTTC. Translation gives CSLATGEGYTF.

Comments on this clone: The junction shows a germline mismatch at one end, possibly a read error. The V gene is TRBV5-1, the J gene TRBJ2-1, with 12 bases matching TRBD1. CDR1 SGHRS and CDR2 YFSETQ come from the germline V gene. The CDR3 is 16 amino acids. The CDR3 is CASSPGTGGPYNGQFF. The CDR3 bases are TGCGCCAGCAGCCCCGGGACAGGGGGCCCCTACAATGGGCAGTTCTTC.

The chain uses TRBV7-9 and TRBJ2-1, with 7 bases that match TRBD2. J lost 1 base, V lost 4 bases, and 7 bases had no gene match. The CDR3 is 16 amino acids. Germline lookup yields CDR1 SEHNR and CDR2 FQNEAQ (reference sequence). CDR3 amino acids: CASSSLGRGSYNEQFF. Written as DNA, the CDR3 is TGTGCCAGCAGCTCGCTTGGGCGGGGGTCCTACAATGAGCAGTTCTTC. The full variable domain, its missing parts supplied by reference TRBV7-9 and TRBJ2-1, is DTGVSQNPRHKITKRGQNVTFRCDPISEHNRLYWYRQTLGQGPEFLTYFQNEAQLEKSRLLSDRFSAERPKGSFSTLEIQRTEQGDSAMYLCASSSLGRGSYNEQFFGPGTRLTVL.

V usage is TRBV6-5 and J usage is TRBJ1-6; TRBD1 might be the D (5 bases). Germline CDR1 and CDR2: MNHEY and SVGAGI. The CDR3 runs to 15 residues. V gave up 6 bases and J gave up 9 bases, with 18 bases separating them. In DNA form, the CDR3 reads TGTGCCAGCAGAGACCAGGGTGTTCGCGGTTCACCCCTCCACTTT. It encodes CASRDQGVRGSPLHF.

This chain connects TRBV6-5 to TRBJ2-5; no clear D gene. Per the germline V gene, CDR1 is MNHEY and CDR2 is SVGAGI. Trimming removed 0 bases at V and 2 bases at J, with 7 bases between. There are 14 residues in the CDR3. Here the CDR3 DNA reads TGTGCCAGCAGTTACTCGTTAGCTCAAGAGACCCAGTACTTC. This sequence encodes CASSYSLAQETQYF.

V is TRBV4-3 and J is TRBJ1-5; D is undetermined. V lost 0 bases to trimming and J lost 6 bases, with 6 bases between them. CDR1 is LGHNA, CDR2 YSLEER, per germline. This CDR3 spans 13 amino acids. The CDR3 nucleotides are TGCGCCAGCAGCCAAGAGATGGGTCAGCCCCAGCATTTT. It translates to CASSQEMGQPQHF.

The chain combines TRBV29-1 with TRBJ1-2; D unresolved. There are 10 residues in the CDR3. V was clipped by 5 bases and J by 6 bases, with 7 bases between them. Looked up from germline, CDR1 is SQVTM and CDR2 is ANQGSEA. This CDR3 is CSVFGDGYTF. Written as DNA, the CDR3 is TGCAGCGTTTTTGGCGATGGCTACACCTTC. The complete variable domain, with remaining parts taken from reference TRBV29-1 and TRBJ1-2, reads SAVISQKPSRDICQRGTSLTIQCQVDSQVTMMFWYRQQPGQSLTLIATANQGSEATYESGFVIDKFPISRPNLTFSTLTVSNMSPEDSSIYLCSVFGDGYTFGSGTRLTVV.

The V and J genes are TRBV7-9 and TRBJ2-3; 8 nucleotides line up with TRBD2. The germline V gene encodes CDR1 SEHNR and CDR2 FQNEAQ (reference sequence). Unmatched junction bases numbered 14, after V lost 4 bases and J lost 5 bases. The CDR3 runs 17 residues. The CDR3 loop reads CASSSAGWRGEGDTQYF. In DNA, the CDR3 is TGTGCCAGCAGCTCCGCCGGGTGGCGGGGGGAAGGAGATACGCAGTATTTT.

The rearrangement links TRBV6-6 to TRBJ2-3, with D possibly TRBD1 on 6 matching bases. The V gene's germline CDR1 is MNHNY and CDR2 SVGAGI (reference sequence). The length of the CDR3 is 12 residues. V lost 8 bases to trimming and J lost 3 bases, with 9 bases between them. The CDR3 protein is CASGGHTDTQYF. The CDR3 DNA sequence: TGTGCCAGCGGGGGCCATACAGATACGCAGTATTTT.

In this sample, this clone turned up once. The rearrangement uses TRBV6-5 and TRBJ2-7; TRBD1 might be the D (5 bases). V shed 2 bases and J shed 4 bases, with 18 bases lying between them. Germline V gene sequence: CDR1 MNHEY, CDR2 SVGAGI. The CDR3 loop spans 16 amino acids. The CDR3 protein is CASSYRTSSRGYEQYF. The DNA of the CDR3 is TGTGCCAGCAGTTACAGAACCTCCAGTAGGGGATACGAGCAGTACTTC.

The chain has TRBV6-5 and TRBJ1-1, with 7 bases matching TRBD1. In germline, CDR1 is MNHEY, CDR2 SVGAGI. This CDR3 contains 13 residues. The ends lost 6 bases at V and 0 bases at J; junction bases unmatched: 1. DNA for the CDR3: TGTGCCAGCAGCGGACAGGTGAACACTGAAGCTTTCTTT. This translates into CASSGQVNTEAFF.

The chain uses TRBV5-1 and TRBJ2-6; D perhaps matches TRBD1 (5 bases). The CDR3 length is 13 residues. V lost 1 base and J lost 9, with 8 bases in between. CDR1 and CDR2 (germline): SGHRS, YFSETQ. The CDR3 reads CASSLTGHNVLTF. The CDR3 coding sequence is TGCGCCAGCAGCTTGACCGGACACAACGTCCTGACTTTC.

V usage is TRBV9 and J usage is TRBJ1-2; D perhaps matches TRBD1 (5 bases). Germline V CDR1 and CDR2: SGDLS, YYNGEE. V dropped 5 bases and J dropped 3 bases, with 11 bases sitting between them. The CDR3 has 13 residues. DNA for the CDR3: TGTGCCAGCAGGGCCGGGACGGACTATGGCTACACCTTC. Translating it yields CASRAGTDYGYTF.

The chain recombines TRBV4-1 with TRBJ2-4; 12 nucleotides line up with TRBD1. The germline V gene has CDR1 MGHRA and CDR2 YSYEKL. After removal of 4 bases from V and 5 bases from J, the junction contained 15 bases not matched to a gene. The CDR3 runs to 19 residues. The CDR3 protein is CASSLQGVGQGAAQNIQYF. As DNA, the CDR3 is TGCGCCAGCAGCCTCCAGGGAGTGGGACAGGGGGCCGCCCAAAACATTCAGTACTTC.

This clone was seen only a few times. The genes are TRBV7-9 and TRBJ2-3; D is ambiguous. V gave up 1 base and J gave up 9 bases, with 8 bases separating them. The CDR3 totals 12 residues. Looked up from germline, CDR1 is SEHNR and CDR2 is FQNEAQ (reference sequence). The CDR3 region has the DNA TGTGCCAGCAGCTTAGAGGACGGCACGCAGTATTTT. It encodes CASSLEDGTQYF.

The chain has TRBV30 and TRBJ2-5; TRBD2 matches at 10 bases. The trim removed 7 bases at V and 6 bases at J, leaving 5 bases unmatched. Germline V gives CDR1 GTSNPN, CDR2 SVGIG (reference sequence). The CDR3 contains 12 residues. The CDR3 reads CASLTSGKTQYF. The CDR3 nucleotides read TGTGCCTCCTTAACTAGCGGGAAGACCCAGTACTTC.